Presented here are 25 T cell receptor beta chains from one specimen sequenced in a study of T cells of healthy individuals. A single record per CDR3 protein comes from TCRdb applying MiXCR to the 5' RACE reads. Seen here are tens of thousands of distinct CDR3 sequences, around 15% observed once, and the top ten hold roughly 16%. These receptors all come from a human donor in good health.

Only one count was recorded for this clonotype. Since no conserved phenylalanine or tryptophan closes the CDR3, a read error is the likely cause. The CDR3 DNA sequence: TGCGCCAGCAGTCCCCGTCTAGCGGGGGGGCCGGCACCCTTAGCCAAAAACATTCAGTACGTC. It translates to CASSPRLAGGPAPLAKNIQYV. The J gene is TRBJ2-4, the V gene TRBV4-3; 12 bases align to TRBD2. The CDR3 sequence is 21 residues long. CDR1 and CDR2 (germline): LGHNA, YSLEER. V was clipped by 6 bases and J by 0 bases; unmatched bases: 18.

This clonotype was counted once. The CDR3 DNA follows: TGTGCCAGCAGTCAAACTGACAGGGTACGGGATGGCTACACCTTC. It translates to CASSQTDRVRDGYTF. V and J are TRBV7-8 and TRBJ1-2; 7 nucleotides align to TRBD1. CDR1 is SGHVS, CDR2 FQNEAQ, per germline. V shed 6 bases and J 6 bases; nucleotides not matched to a gene: 13. The CDR3 is 15 amino acids.

This clonotype was picked up many times. This rearrangement joins TRBV7-2 to TRBJ2-1; D perhaps matches TRBD2 (7 bases). This CDR3 comprises 16 residues. Germline V gene data show CDR1 as SGHTA and CDR2 as FQGNSA. Trimming removed 3 bases at V and 7 bases at J, with 19 bases between. As DNA, the CDR3 is TGTGCCAGCAGCTTCTCATCTGGCGGGGGCCGGAATGAGCAGTTCTTC. Translated, it gives CASSFSSGGGRNEQFF.

This clonotype has more than one count but fewer than ten. This CDR3 reads CASSESGYGRAGEQFF. CDR3 in DNA: TGCGCCAGCAGTGAGTCAGGGTACGGGAGGGCCGGTGAGCAGTTCTTC. The chain carries TRBV10-1 and TRBJ2-1, with 8 positions matching TRBD2. In germline, CDR1 is WNHNN, CDR2 SYGVQD (reference sequence). After removal of 0 bases from V and 9 bases from J, the junction contained 10 bases not matched to a gene. The CDR3 runs 16 residues.

This clonotype was observed a few times. The chain carries TRBV11-2 and TRBJ2-1; maybe TRBD2 (5 bases). This CDR3 has 16 amino acids. Germline CDR1 SGHAT, CDR2 FQNNGV. Trimming took off 7 bases at V and 2 bases at J, with 18 bases between the two ends. The CDR3 sequence is CASTSFSTGTYNEQFF. CDR3 in DNA: TGTGCCAGCACCTCGTTTTCGACGGGAACCTACAATGAGCAGTTCTTC.

This clonotype was seen ten or more times. The chain has TRBV27 and TRBJ2-3; 11 bases align to TRBD2. V lost 4 bases to trimming and J lost 2 bases; unmatched junction nucleotides: 5. In germline, CDR1 is MNHEY, CDR2 SMNVEV (reference sequence). This CDR3 comprises 16 residues. For the CDR3, the DNA is TGTGCCAGCAGTTCGTTAGCGGGAGGGCCCACAGATACGCAGTATTTT. Translated, it gives CASSSLAGGPTDTQYF.

This clonotype was counted many times. This chain connects TRBV11-2 to TRBJ2-1; TRBD2 agrees at 7 bases. Germline V CDR1 and CDR2: SGHAT, FQNNGV. The CDR3 has 12 residues. After removal of 5 bases from V and 8 bases from J, the junction contained 3 bases not matched to a gene. The CDR3 DNA reads as TGTGCCAGCAGCGGGGGAGGGTATGAGCAGTTCTTC. This encodes CASSGGGYEQFF.

This clonotype was detected a few times. The chain has TRBV12-3 or TRBV12-4 and TRBJ1-6; D is uncertain. The CDR3 runs 14 residues. Trimming removed 6 bases from V and 11 bases from J, with 17 bases in between. Here the CDR3 reads CASSPSAPWTPLHF. The CDR3 nucleotides read TGTGCCAGCAGCCCCTCGGCCCCTTGGACACCCCTCCACTTT.

This clonotype was counted a few times. The chain joins TRBV7-8 to TRBJ2-2; D possibly corresponds to TRBD2 (6 bases). CDR1 is SGHVS and CDR2 is FQNEAQ in the germline V gene. There are 20 residues in the CDR3. Trimming cost V 0 bases and J 0 bases, with 20 bases left between them. The CDR3 DNA reads TGTGCCAGCAGCTTAGCGTTCGGTAGCGGCATGGCCGCGAACACCGGGGAGCTGTTTTTT. This gives the protein CASSLAFGSGMAANTGELFF.

This clonotype appeared many times. The chain joins TRBV12-5 to TRBJ1-3; D unresolved. Germline-derived CDR1 and CDR2 are LGHNT and FRNRAP. CDR3 length: 17 residues. The V and J ends lost 6 bases and 0 bases respectively, with 18 bases between them. CDR3 in amino acids: CASGSRREVLSGNTIYF. Written as DNA, the CDR3 is TGTGCTAGTGGCTCCCGGAGGGAGGTTCTCTCTGGAAACACCATATATTTT.

There are many counts of this clonotype. The rearrangement joins TRBV7-9 to TRBJ2-1, with D perhaps matching TRBD1 (5 bases). CDR1 is SEHNR, CDR2 FQNEAQ, per germline (reference sequence). Trimming removed 4 bases from V and 10 bases from J, with 17 bases in between. The CDR3 length is 14 residues. The CDR3 region has the DNA TGTGCCAGCAGCTCCCTGGCAGGGAAGGAAGAGCAGTTCTTC. Translation: CASSSLAGKEEQFF.

This clonotype was seen once. The chain links TRBV3-1 to TRBJ1-2, with a tentative D call TRBD1 (5 bases). Germline CDR1 and CDR2: LGHDT and YNNKEL (reference sequence). V was shortened by 3 bases and J by 5 bases, with 16 bases between the two germline ends. CDR3 length equals 15 residues. CDR3 DNA: TGTGCCAGCAGCCAGGGGGGACTCCTAGGATATGGCTACACCTTC. Protein sequence: CASSQGGLLGYGYTF.

This clonotype occurred many times. The V and J genes are TRBV25-1 and TRBJ2-7; D unresolved. This CDR3 is 13 amino acids long. CDR1 and CDR2 from the germline V gene are MGHDK and SYGVNS. The ends were cut back, 1 base at V and 1 base at J, with 5 bases in the middle. CDR3 coding DNA: TGTGCCAGCAGTGAATGGGTTTCCTACGAGCAGTACTTC. It is translated as CASSEWVSYEQYF.

This sequence joins TRBV10-1 and TRBJ2-1; D might be TRBD2 (7 bases). The CDR3 length is 14 residues. V lost 6 bases and J lost 2, with 11 bases in between. From germline, CDR1 is WNHNN and CDR2 SYGVQD (reference sequence). The CDR3 DNA reads as TGCGCCAGCAGCGTAGGGGGGGCCTACAATGAGCAGTTCTTC. Its protein is CASSVGGAYNEQFF.

This clonotype was seen once. This chain joins TRBV5-1 and TRBJ1-1; D remains ambiguous. Trimming removed 4 bases at V and 5 bases at J, with 21 bases between. Germline V gives CDR1 SGHRS, CDR2 YFSETQ. CDR3 length equals 16 residues. The CDR3 loop reads CASSRIVGRTGTEAFF. The CDR3 DNA follows: TGCGCCAGCAGCCGTATCGTGGGTCGAACGGGGACTGAAGCTTTCTTT.

The rearrangement joins TRBV10-3 to TRBJ2-3; TRBD2 is a possible D gene (5 bases). Germline CDR1 and CDR2: ENHRY and SYGVKD. V was shortened by 6 bases and J by 1 base, with 11 bases between the two germline ends. This CDR3 has 14 residues. CDR3 sequence: CAIRSSGGTDTQYF. The CDR3 bases are TGTGCCATCAGGTCCAGCGGCGGCACAGATACGCAGTATTTT.

The chain employs TRBV3-1 and TRBJ1-4; D perhaps matches TRBD1 (5 bases). V was clipped by 5 bases and J by 6 bases, with 16 bases between them. The CDR3 is made up of 15 amino acids. Germline CDR1 reads LGHDT; CDR2 reads YNNKEL (reference sequence). DNA of the CDR3: TGTGCCAGCAGCTTCGAGGGAGGGGCCGATGAAAAACTGTTTTTT. As protein: CASSFEGGADEKLFF.

CDR3 residues: CASSRAEGNTEAFF. CDR3 in DNA: TGTGCCAGCTCACGAGCGGAGGGGAACACTGAAGCTTTCTTT. V gene TRBV18 combines with J gene TRBJ1-1; D ambiguous. CDR1 KGHSH and CDR2 LQKENI come from the germline V gene. V lost 4 bases to trimming and J lost 1 base, with 10 bases between them. The CDR3 totals 14 residues.

Remarks on this clonotype: This may arise from a read error, as a much more abundant clone is one base away. The V call is TRBV7-2, the J call TRBJ1-5; 7 positions agree with TRBD1. The J segment lost 2 bases and the V segment lost 5 bases, leaving 15 bases of the junction unmatched. Germline V lookup: CDR1 SGHTA, CDR2 FQGNSA. The CDR3 consists of 18 residues. CDR3 region: CASSARQGVANGNQPQHF. The CDR3 DNA reads TGTGCCAGCAGCGCCAGACAGGGTGTCGCAAATGGCAATCAGCCCCAGCATTTT. Supplemented by reference TRBV7-2 and TRBJ1-5, the full variable domain reads GAGVSQSPSNKVTEKGKDVELRCDPISGHTALYWYRQSLGQGLEFLIYFQGNSAPDKSGLPSDRFSAERTGGSVSTLTIQRTQQEDSAVYLCASSARQGVANGNQPQHFGDGTRLSIL.

The genes are TRBV6-1 and TRBJ1-4; the D is unclear. The V gene lost 6 bases and the J gene lost 8 bases, with 10 bases spanning the gap. Germline V lookup: CDR1 MNHNS, CDR2 SASEGT. The CDR3 is made up of 12 amino acids. CDR3 nucleotide sequence: TGTGCCAGCAGGCTTTCGACGGAAAAACTGTTTTTT. This codes for CASRLSTEKLFF.

This clonotype has a count of ten or more. The chain employs TRBV7-8 and TRBJ2-1; D is unclear. The V end was cut by 0 bases, the J end by 7 bases, with 7 bases between. CDR3 length: 13 amino acids. Per germline, CDR1 SGHVS and CDR2 FQNEAQ. The CDR3 nucleotides read TGTGCCAGCAGCTTAGCGTCAGGAAATGAGCAGTTCTTC. This sequence encodes CASSLASGNEQFF.

Many counts were recorded for this clonotype. This sequence joins TRBV7-2 and TRBJ1-4; D perhaps matches TRBD1 (5 bases). The CDR3 is made up of 16 amino acids. V dropped 2 bases and J dropped 8 bases, with 18 bases sitting between them. Germline CDR1 is SGHTA and CDR2 is FQGNSA. DNA for the CDR3: TGTGCCAGCAGCTTAAACGGAAGGCAGGGCGTAGAAAAACTGTTTTTT. Translating it yields CASSLNGRQGVEKLFF.

This clonotype has more than one count but fewer than ten. The V gene is TRBV5-1, the J gene TRBJ2-1, with D unclear. Trimming removed 4 bases from V and 5 bases from J, with 10 bases in between. The germline V gene has CDR1 SGHRS and CDR2 YFSETQ. The CDR3 is 13 amino acids. CDR3 amino acids: CASSVDVNNEQFF. The CDR3 DNA follows: TGCGCCAGCAGCGTGGACGTGAACAATGAGCAGTTCTTC. Based on the CDR3 plus reference TRBV5-1 and TRBJ2-1, the full variable domain is KAGVTQTPRYLIKTRGQQVTLSCSPISGHRSVSWYQQTPGQGLQFLFEYFSETQRNKGNFPGRFSGRQFSNSRSEMNVSTLELGDSALYLCASSVDVNNEQFFGPGTRLTVL.

This clonotype has ten or more counts. V is TRBV19 and J is TRBJ1-5; D not certain. CDR1 is LNHDA and CDR2 is SQIVND in the germline V gene (reference sequence). The CDR3 covers 15 residues. The V and J ends lost 7 bases and 0 bases respectively, with 13 bases between them. The DNA of the CDR3 is TGTGCCAGTACCAAGACCGGTCCTAGCAATCAGCCCCAGCATTTT. Its translation is CASTKTGPSNQPQHF.

This clonotype was found a few times. J is TRBJ1-1 and V is TRBV6-5; maybe TRBD1 (6 bases). The V end lost 6 bases, the J end lost 1 base, and 12 bases lay between the germline ends. This CDR3 region has 14 residues. Germline V lookup: CDR1 MNHEY, CDR2 SVGAGI. The CDR3 nucleotides read TGTGCCAGCAGCCCCGCACAGGGGAACACTGAAGCTTTCTTT. Residues: CASSPAQGNTEAFF.